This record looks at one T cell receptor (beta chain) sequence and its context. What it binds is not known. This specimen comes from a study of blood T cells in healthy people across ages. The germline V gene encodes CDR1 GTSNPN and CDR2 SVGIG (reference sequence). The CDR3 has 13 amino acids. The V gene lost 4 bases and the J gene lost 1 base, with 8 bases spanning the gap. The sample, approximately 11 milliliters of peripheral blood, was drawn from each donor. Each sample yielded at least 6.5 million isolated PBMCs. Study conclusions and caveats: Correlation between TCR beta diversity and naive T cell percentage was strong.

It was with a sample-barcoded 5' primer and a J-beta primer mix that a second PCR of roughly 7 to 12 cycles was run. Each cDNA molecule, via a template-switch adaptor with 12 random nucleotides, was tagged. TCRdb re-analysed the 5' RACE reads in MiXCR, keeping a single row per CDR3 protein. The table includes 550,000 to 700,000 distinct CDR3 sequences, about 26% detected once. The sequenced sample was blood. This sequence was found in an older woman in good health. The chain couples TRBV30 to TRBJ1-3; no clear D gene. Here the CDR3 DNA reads TGTGCCTGGAAGAGAGGGTCTGGAAACACCATATATTTT. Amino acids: CAWKRGSGNTIYF.